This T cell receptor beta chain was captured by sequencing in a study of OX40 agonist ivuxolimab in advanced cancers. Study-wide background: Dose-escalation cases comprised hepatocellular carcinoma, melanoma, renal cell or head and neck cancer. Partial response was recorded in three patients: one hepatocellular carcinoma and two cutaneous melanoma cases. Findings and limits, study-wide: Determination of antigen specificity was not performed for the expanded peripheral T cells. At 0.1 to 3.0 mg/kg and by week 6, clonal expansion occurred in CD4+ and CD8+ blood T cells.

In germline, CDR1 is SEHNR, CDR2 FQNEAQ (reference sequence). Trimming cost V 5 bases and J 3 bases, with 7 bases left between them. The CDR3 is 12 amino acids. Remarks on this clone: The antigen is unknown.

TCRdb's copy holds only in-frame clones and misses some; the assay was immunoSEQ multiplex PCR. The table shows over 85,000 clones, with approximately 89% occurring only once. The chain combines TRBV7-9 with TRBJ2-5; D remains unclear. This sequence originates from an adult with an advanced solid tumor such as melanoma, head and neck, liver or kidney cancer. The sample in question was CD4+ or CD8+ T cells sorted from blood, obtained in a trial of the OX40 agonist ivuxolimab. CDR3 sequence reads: CASSPKKETQYF. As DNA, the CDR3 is TGTGCCAGCAGCCCCAAGAAAGAGACCCAGTACTTC. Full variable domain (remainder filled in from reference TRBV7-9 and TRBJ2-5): DTGVSQNPRHKITKRGQNVTFRCDPISEHNRLYWYRQTLGQGPEFLTYFQNEAQLEKSRLLSDRFSAERPKGSFSTLEIQRTEQGDSAMYLCASSPKKETQYFGPGTRLLVL.